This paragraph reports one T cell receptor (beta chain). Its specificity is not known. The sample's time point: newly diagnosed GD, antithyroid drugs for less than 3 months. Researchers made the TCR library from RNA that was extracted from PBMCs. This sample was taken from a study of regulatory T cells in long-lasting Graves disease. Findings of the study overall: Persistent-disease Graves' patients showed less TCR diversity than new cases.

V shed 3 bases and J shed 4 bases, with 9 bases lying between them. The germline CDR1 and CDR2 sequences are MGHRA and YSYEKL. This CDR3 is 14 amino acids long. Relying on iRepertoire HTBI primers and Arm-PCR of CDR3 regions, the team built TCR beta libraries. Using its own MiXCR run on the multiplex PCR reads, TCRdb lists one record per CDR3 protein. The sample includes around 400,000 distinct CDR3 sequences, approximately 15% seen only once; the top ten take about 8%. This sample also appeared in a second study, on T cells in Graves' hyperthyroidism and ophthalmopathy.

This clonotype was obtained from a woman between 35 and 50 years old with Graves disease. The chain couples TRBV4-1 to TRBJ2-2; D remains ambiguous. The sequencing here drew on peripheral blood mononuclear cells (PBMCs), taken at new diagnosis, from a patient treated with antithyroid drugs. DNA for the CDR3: TGCGCCAGCAGCCAGCACAGAGCCACCGGGGAGCTGTTTTTT. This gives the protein CASSQHRATGELFF.